These 32 T cell receptor beta chains originate from one sample sequenced in a study of blood T cell repertoires in COVID-19. TCRdb keeps only in-frame clones here, not all; method: immunoSEQ multiplex PCR. The table includes about 190,000 clones, about 85% detected once. The sample taken for sequencing was peripheral blood. These receptors were taken from a man aged 25 to 40 with acute or convalescent COVID-19.

As DNA, the CDR3 is TGCGCCAGCAGCTTACAGGGTGGGGATGAAAAACTGTTTTTT. Its protein product is CASSLQGGDEKLFF. V gene TRBV4-1 combines with J gene TRBJ1-4, with D tentatively TRBD1 (6 bases). This CDR3 contains 14 residues. The germline V gene encodes CDR1 MGHRA and CDR2 YSYEKL. Trimming took off 5 bases at V and 6 bases at J, with 13 bases between the two ends.

This chain joins TRBV9 and TRBJ2-7, with 7 bases identical to TRBD2. With V trimmed by 0 bases and J by 4 bases, 4 bases remained unmatched. This CDR3 has 14 amino acids. The germline V gene encodes CDR1 SGDLS and CDR2 YYNGEE. This chain's CDR3 is CASSVEWGGYEQYF. CDR3 DNA sequence: TGTGCCAGCAGCGTAGAGTGGGGGGGTTACGAGCAGTACTTC.

CDR3 sequence: CASRKPGANYGYTF. The CDR3 DNA reads TGTGCCAGTAGGAAACCCGGGGCTAACTATGGCTACACCTTC. The chain recombines TRBV19 with TRBJ1-2; D call uncertain. CDR1 is LNHDA and CDR2 is SQIVND in the germline V gene (reference sequence). V was pared by 6 bases and J by 0 bases, with 11 bases between. The CDR3 totals 14 residues.

The genes are TRBV28 and TRBJ2-3, with 9 bases lining up with TRBD2. Germline CDR1 reads MDHEN; CDR2 reads SYDVKM. V shed 6 bases, J shed 2 bases, and the junction held 6 bases outside the gene matches. This CDR3 has 15 residues. The CDR3 DNA reads as TGTGCCAGCAGCCACCAGCGGGAGGCCACAGATACGCAGTATTTT. Amino acids: CASSHQREATDTQYF.

The chain couples TRBV6-5 to TRBJ2-1; TRBD2 aligns across 11 bases. Trimming removed 7 bases from V and 2 bases from J; junction bases left unmatched: 4. Germline CDR1 is MNHEY and CDR2 is SVGAGI. CDR3 length equals 15 residues. The CDR3 region is CASKLAGGAYNEQFF. For the CDR3, the DNA is TGTGCCAGCAAGCTAGCGGGGGGTGCCTACAATGAGCAGTTCTTC.

This sequence joins TRBV18 and TRBJ2-2; D ambiguous. The CDR3 spans 14 residues. V lost 3 bases and J lost 0, with 5 bases in between. In germline, CDR1 is KGHSH, CDR2 LQKENI. CDR3 sequence reads: CASSPPTNTGELFF. CDR3 DNA: TGTGCCAGCTCACCTCCAACGAACACCGGGGAGCTGTTTTTT. The full variable domain, in which reference TRBV18 and TRBJ2-2 provide the parts outside the CDR3, is NAGVMQNPRHLVRRRGQEARLRCSPMKGHSHVYWYRQLPEEGLKFMVYLQKENIIDESGMPKERFSAEFPKEGPSILRIQQVVRGDSAAYFCASSPPTNTGELFFGEGSRLTVL.

This rearrangement joins TRBV18 to TRBJ1-2, with a tentative D call TRBD1 (6 bases). This CDR3 contains 13 residues. The germline CDR1 and CDR2 sequences are KGHSH and LQKENI. The ends were cut back, 2 bases at V and 2 bases at J, with 6 bases in the middle. CDR3 DNA sequence: TGTGCCAGCTCACCAGGACAGAACTATGGCTACACCTTC. Translated: CASSPGQNYGYTF.

In this sample, this clone turned up once. The V and J genes are TRBV5-4 and TRBJ2-3; 11 bases align to TRBD2. The CDR3 has 15 amino acids. The V segment lost 4 bases and the J segment 6 bases; nucleotides outside the gene matches: 7. Per germline, CDR1 SGHNT and CDR2 YYREEE (reference sequence). The CDR3 DNA follows: TGTGCCAGCAGCATTCGACTAGCGGGATACGATACGCAGTATTTT. Its protein product is CASSIRLAGYDTQYF.

This chain connects TRBV5-1 to TRBJ1-2, with TRBD1 identical over 8 bases. Germline CDR1 and CDR2: SGHRS and YFSETQ. CDR3 size: 15 residues. Losses at the gene ends were 8 bases for V and 5 bases for J; bases not matched to a gene: 14. The CDR3 is CASQSQPGGDYGYTF. The CDR3 bases are TGCGCCAGTCAATCACAGCCAGGGGGCGATTATGGCTACACCTTC.

The genes are TRBV28 and TRBJ2-7; TRBD2 agrees at 8 bases. Germline lookup yields CDR1 MDHEN and CDR2 SYDVKM. V was clipped by 3 bases and J by 6 bases; unmatched bases: 4. This CDR3 has 13 amino acids. Here the CDR3 DNA reads TGTGCCAGCAGTTTTCTCGGGGGGGGCGAGCAGTACTTC. Translating gives CASSFLGGGEQYF. Filled out from reference TRBV28 and TRBJ2-7, the complete variable domain reads DVKVTQSSRYLVKRTGEKVFLECVQDMDHENMFWYRQDPGLGLRLIYFSYDVKMKEKGDIPEGYSVSREKKERFSLILESASTNQTSMYLCASSFLGGGEQYFGPGTRLTVT.

CDR3 bases: TGTGCCTGGAGTGTACTCGGGACAGGGGGCAATGAGCAGTTCTTC. Translating it yields CAWSVLGTGGNEQFF. The chain joins TRBV30 to TRBJ2-1, with 11 bases fitting TRBD1. This CDR3 spans 15 amino acids. Trimming took 0 bases from V and 6 from J; bases not matched to a gene: 4. Germline V gives CDR1 GTSNPN, CDR2 SVGIG (reference sequence).

This chain links TRBV18 with TRBJ1-5; D gene uncertain. The V gene lost 6 bases and the J gene lost 7 bases, with 16 bases spanning the gap. CDR3 size: 14 residues. CDR1 KGHSH and CDR2 LQKENI come from the germline V gene. CDR3 sequence: CASSPGKGGQPQHF. In DNA form, the CDR3 reads TGTGCCAGCTCCCCGGGTAAAGGAGGGCAGCCCCAGCATTTT.

The V gene is TRBV12-3 or TRBV12-4, the J gene TRBJ1-5; D is uncertain. Trimming removed 7 bases from V and 2 bases from J, with 9 bases in between. The CDR3 covers 13 residues. The CDR3, as DNA: TGTGCCAGCACCATCTCGGGCAATCAGCCCCAGCATTTT. Protein: CASTISGNQPQHF.

This chain joins TRBV30 and TRBJ1-5; D unresolved. CDR3 size: 14 residues. V was clipped by 0 bases and J by 3 bases, with 9 bases between them. Germline V gene sequence: CDR1 GTSNPN, CDR2 SVGIG (reference sequence). The CDR3 loop is CAWSVSGLNQPQHF. The CDR3 bases are TGTGCCTGGAGTGTCTCAGGTCTCAATCAGCCCCAGCATTTT.

The chain has TRBV30 and TRBJ2-1; D is perhaps TRBD2 (5 bases). Germline loops: CDR1 GTSNPN, CDR2 SVGIG (reference sequence). The CDR3 is made up of 16 amino acids. The V and J ends lost 4 bases and 4 bases respectively, with 20 bases between them. CDR3: CAWNSPAGTRYNEQFF. The CDR3 coding sequence is TGTGCCTGGAATTCGCCCGCTGGTACTAGATACAATGAGCAGTTCTTC.

The chain couples TRBV5-1 to TRBJ2-7; the match to TRBD1 covers 9 bases. The CDR3 loop spans 14 amino acids. Germline CDR1 reads SGHRS; CDR2 reads YFSETQ. Trimming removed 4 bases from V and 3 bases from J; junction bases left unmatched: 5. The CDR3 region is CASSIGQGSYEQYF. The CDR3 DNA is TGCGCCAGCAGCATAGGACAGGGGAGCTACGAGCAGTACTTC. Full variable domain (outside the CDR3, taken from reference TRBV5-1 and TRBJ2-7): KAGVTQTPRYLIKTRGQQVTLSCSPISGHRSVSWYQQTPGQGLQFLFEYFSETQRNKGNFPGRFSGRQFSNSRSEMNVSTLELGDSALYLCASSIGQGSYEQYFGPGTRLTVT.

The gene calls are TRBV30 and TRBJ1-5, with 8 positions matching TRBD1. The CDR3 consists of 13 residues. Trimming removed 2 bases from V and 7 bases from J; junction bases left unmatched: 4. CDR1 and CDR2 from the germline V gene are GTSNPN and SVGIG (reference sequence). The CDR3 nucleotides read TGTGCCTGGAGTAGGACAGGGTACCAGCCCCAGCATTTT. This translates into CAWSRTGYQPQHF.

The CDR3 here is CASSFGLAASTDTQYF. CDR3 coding DNA: TGTGCCAGCAGTTTCGGACTAGCGGCTAGCACAGATACGCAGTATTTT. V usage is TRBV6-2 or TRBV6-3 and J usage is TRBJ2-3; 10 bases fit TRBD2. Germline CDR1 and CDR2: MNHEY and SVGEGT. The CDR3 totals 16 residues. Germline trimming cut 4 bases from V and 0 bases from J; bases unmatched to any gene: 4.

The J gene is TRBJ2-7, the V gene TRBV18, with D perhaps matching TRBD1 (6 bases). Trimming cost V 5 bases and J 9 bases, with 11 bases left between them. Germline V lookup: CDR1 KGHSH, CDR2 LQKENI. There are 11 residues in the CDR3. CDR3 nucleotide sequence: TGTGCCAGCTCAGCAGGGGTTCCGCAGTACTTC. It encodes CASSAGVPQYF.

The chain's CDR3 is CASSEDRHSYNEQFF. CDR3 coding DNA: TGTGCCAGCAGTGAAGATAGACACTCCTACAATGAGCAGTTCTTC. This chain links TRBV6-1 with TRBJ2-1; D gene uncertain. The CDR3 consists of 15 residues. CDR1 and CDR2 (germline): MNHNS, SASEGT. V was shortened by 1 base and J by 0 bases, with 7 bases between the two germline ends.

The V and J genes are TRBV11-2 and TRBJ2-3; 7 bases map to TRBD1. The germline V gene encodes CDR1 SGHAT and CDR2 FQNNGV. CDR3 length equals 14 residues. V was clipped by 4 bases and J by 4 bases; unmatched bases: 5. CDR3 in DNA: TGTGCCAGCAGCTACGACAGGGTCCCAGATACGCAGTATTTT. Encoded protein: CASSYDRVPDTQYF.

This chain uses TRBV6-5 with TRBJ1-4; perhaps TRBD1 as D (5 bases). Trimming cost V 8 bases and J 8 bases, with 12 bases left between them. CDR3 size: 12 residues. CDR1 is MNHEY and CDR2 is SVGAGI in the germline V gene. The CDR3 is CASLRSGEKLFF. DNA for the CDR3: TGTGCCAGCCTCCGTTCAGGGGAAAAACTGTTTTTT.

In nucleotides, the CDR3 is TGCGCCAGCCTTTACACCCCAGGGGGCGCGACCGGGGAGCTGTTTTTT. Its protein is CASLYTPGGATGELFF. V usage is TRBV5-1 and J usage is TRBJ2-2; TRBD1 matches 8 bases. This CDR3 region has 16 residues. Germline V gene lookup returns CDR1 SGHRS and CDR2 YFSETQ. V lost 7 bases to trimming and J lost 5 bases; unmatched junction nucleotides: 13.

V and J are TRBV9 and TRBJ2-1; tentatively, D is TRBD2 (6 bases). Germline V gene data show CDR1 as SGDLS and CDR2 as YYNGEE. The ends were cut back, 5 bases at V and 7 bases at J, with 19 bases in the middle. The CDR3 extends over 15 amino acids. The CDR3 nucleotides read TGTGCCAGCAGTCAGCTACCGGGAGTGGGAAATGAGCAGTTCTTC. This gives the protein CASSQLPGVGNEQFF.

The chain carries TRBV30 and TRBJ2-2; 7 positions agree with TRBD2. V was clipped by 5 bases and J by 5 bases; unmatched bases: 5. The CDR3 has 13 residues. The germline CDR1 and CDR2 sequences are GTSNPN and SVGIG (reference sequence). CDR3 in amino acids: CAWRREGTGELFF. The CDR3 nucleotides are TGTGCCTGGCGGAGGGAGGGGACCGGGGAGCTGTTTTTT.

V usage is TRBV12-3 or TRBV12-4 and J usage is TRBJ2-2; 8 bases map to TRBD1. J gave up 12 bases and V 2 bases, and 2 bases lay outside the gene matches. The CDR3 loop spans 12 amino acids. This CDR3 is CASSLQGAQLFF. Here the CDR3 DNA reads TGTGCCAGCAGTTTACAGGGGGCCCAGCTGTTTTTT.

CDR3 DNA sequence: TGTGCCAGCAGCAACATCCGGGGGGAGCCCCAGCATTTT. Protein sequence: CASSNIRGEPQHF. V is TRBV27 and J is TRBJ1-5; perhaps TRBD1 as D (5 bases). The ends were cut back, 6 bases at V and 8 bases at J, with 14 bases in the middle. This CDR3 has 13 amino acids. Germline V CDR1 and CDR2: MNHEY, SMNVEV (reference sequence).

The chain joins TRBV6-5 to TRBJ1-1; the D gene is possibly TRBD1 (6 bases). The CDR3 spans 15 residues. Trimming removed 0 bases from V and 5 bases from J, with 13 bases in between. Per germline, CDR1 MNHEY and CDR2 SVGAGI. The CDR3 DNA reads TGTGCCAGCAGTTACTCCCCCCAGGGGAGTACTGAAGCTTTCTTT. As protein: CASSYSPQGSTEAFF.

This chain uses TRBV20-1 with TRBJ1-2; TRBD1 aligns across 7 bases. The CDR3 runs 14 residues. The ends lost 3 bases at V and 6 bases at J; junction bases unmatched: 10. Germline V lookup: CDR1 DFQATT, CDR2 SNEGSKA (reference sequence). In nucleotides, the CDR3 is TGCAGTGCTAGTGTGGCCGGGACAGCTCATGGCTACACCTTC. This gives the protein CSASVAGTAHGYTF.

The CDR3 spells CASQTVTGGRKTQYF. The CDR3 DNA is TGTGCCAGTCAAACAGTTACAGGGGGCAGGAAGACCCAGTACTTC. The V call is TRBV19, the J call TRBJ2-5; 9 bases are a match to TRBD1. The length of the CDR3 is 15 residues. V was clipped by 8 bases and J by 6 bases; unmatched bases: 13. Germline CDR1 is LNHDA and CDR2 is SQIVND (reference sequence).

The genes are TRBV7-3 and TRBJ2-1, with TRBD2 identical over 7 bases. Germline trimming cut 1 base from V and 0 bases from J; bases unmatched to any gene: 3. Germline values: CDR1 SGHTA, CDR2 FQGTGA. CDR3 length: 16 amino acids. CDR3 in amino acids: CASSLREGSSYNEQFF. CDR3 nucleotide sequence: TGTGCCAGCAGCTTAAGGGAGGGGAGCTCCTACAATGAGCAGTTCTTC.

The chain has TRBV19 and TRBJ2-2, with D unresolved. Looked up from germline, CDR1 is LNHDA and CDR2 is SQIVND (reference sequence). CDR3 size: 15 residues. Between the trimmed V and J ends, which lost 4 bases and 2 bases, there was a span of 11 bases. CDR3: CASSTARINTGELFF. In DNA, the CDR3 is TGTGCCAGTAGTACCGCGCGGATTAACACCGGGGAGCTGTTTTTT.